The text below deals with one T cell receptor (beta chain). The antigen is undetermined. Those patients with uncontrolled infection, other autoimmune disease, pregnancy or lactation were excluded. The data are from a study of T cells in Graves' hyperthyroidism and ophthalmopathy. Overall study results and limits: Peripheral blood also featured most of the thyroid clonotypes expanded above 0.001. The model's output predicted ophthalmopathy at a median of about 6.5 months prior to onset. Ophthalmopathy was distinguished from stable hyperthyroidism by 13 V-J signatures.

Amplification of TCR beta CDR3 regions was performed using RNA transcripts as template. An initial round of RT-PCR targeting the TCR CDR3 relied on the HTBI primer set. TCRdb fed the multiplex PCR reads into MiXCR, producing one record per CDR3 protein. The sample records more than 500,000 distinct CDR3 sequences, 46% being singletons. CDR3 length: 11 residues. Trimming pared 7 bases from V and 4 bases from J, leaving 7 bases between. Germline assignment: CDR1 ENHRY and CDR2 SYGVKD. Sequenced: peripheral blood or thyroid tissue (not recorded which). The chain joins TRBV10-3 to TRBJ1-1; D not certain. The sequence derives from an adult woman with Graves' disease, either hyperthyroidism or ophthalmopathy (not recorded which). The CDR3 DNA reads TGTGCCATCAAGGCCGGCACTGAAGCTTTCTTT. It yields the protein CAIKAGTEAFF.